These T cell receptor beta chains were read from a single sample in a study of T cell changes during pregnancy in multiple sclerosis. This table comes from immunoSEQ multiplex PCR, and its TCRdb copy is limited to in-frame clones, with some not included. The table records roughly 70,000 clones, around 94% of them present only once. Material: peripheral blood, obtained in the third trimester of pregnancy. The receptors come from a female donor in good health, enrolled as a control in a pregnancy study. Each CDR3 is given with its conserved first and last residue.

J gene	V gene	CDR3 protein
TRBJ2-7	TRBV28	CASRTERVLTYEQYF
TRBJ2-5	TRBV21-1	CASSSPGTGPGQTQYF
TRBJ2-7	TRBV28	CASRGISYEQYF
TRBJ2-3	TRBV28	CASLTRLAGVEDTQYF
TRBJ1-2	TRBV5-4	CASSPHGGEPYGYTF
TRBJ1-6	TRBV10-3	CAISDQTGNSPLHF
TRBJ2-5	TRBV5-4	CASSLDNREQETQYF
TRBJ1-2	TRBV14	CASSQDLDSSYGYTF
TRBJ1-1	TRBV6-4	CATRQGGNTEAFF
TRBJ2-4	TRBV6-5	CASSYSMDSTRNIQYF
TRBJ1-1	TRBV10-2	CASSESRTGSAGAFF
TRBJ1-2	TRBV5-4	CASSLGAGGYTF
TRBJ1-6	TRBV19	CASSDRGGSPLHF
TRBJ2-5	TRBV4-1	CASSQVLQETQYF
TRBJ2-7	TRBV28	CASSLRGEQYF
TRBJ1-1	TRBV11-2	CASSHGTEAFF
TRBJ1-5	TRBV27	CASSWGGNQPQHF
TRBJ2-5	TRBV28	CASRAGGQETQYF
TRBJ2-1	TRBV28	CASTQLDRVNNEQFF
TRBJ1-5	TRBV27	CASSRGGTGGNQPQHF
TRBJ2-5	TRBV5-1	CASSLQEKGTQYF
TRBJ2-7	TRBV15	CATSPGQGDEQYF
TRBJ2-3	TRBV4-1	CASSHPAKREDTQYF
TRBJ1-1	TRBV10-2	CASSHDRDRGTEAFF
TRBJ1-5	TRBV5-6	CASSLGQGRQPQHF
TRBJ2-3	TRBV27	CAVRAGHTDTQYF
TRBJ2-5	TRBV6-1	CASMRQTQETQYF
TRBJ2-5	TRBV11-2	CASSSSPIWQYF
TRBJ2-7	TRBV5-1	CASSLELFGQGRSEQYF
TRBJ1-1	TRBV6-5	CASSYSKGVNTEAFF
TRBJ1-1	TRBV4-1	CASSQDWGGPEAFF
TRBJ2-1	TRBV19	CASSPLRGLAGTSSYNEQFF
TRBJ1-5	TRBV28	CAGRGQPNQPQHF
TRBJ2-3	TRBV18	CASSPRTGLGDTQYF
TRBJ1-6	TRBV7-9	CASSLGVVRGLSNSPLHF
TRBJ1-2	TRBV29-1	CSAGTGINYGYTF
TRBJ2-7	TRBV6-6	CASKQDGTYEQYF
TRBJ2-7	TRBV4-1	CASSQVGEGTYEQYF
TRBJ2-6	TRBV10-3	CAISGGQGATGANVLTF
TRBJ2-3	TRBV5-1	CASSVRERGPGDTQYF
TRBJ1-1	TRBV29-1	CSVAQGGRDTEAFF
TRBJ1-5	TRBV11-2	CASSLDLRGTPQHF
TRBJ1-4	TRBV28	CASLAGGANEKLFF
TRBJ2-7	TRBV6-1	CASSPGGTSYEQYF
TRBJ1-6	TRBV13	CASSQNMDRSVVSYNSPLHF
TRBJ2-3	TRBV11-2	CASEGRGSSTDTQYF
TRBJ2-3	TRBV7-2	CASSTNPTRDTQYF
TRBJ1-2	TRBV11-2	CASSSGVGDYGYTF
TRBJ2-3	TRBV7-9	CASSPGYTTSGVTDTQYF
TRBJ2-7	TRBV11-3	CASSLEGGSYEQYF